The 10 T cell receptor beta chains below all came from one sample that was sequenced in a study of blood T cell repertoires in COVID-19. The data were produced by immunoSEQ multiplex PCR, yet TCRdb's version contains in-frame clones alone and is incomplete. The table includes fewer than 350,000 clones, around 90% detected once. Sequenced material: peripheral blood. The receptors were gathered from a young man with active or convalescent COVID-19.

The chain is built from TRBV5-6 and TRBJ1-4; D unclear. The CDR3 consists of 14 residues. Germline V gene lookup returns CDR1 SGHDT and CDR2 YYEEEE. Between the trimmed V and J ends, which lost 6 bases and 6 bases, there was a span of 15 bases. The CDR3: CASTGPGGDEKLFF. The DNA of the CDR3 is TGTGCCAGCACCGGTCCGGGAGGTGATGAAAAACTGTTTTTT.

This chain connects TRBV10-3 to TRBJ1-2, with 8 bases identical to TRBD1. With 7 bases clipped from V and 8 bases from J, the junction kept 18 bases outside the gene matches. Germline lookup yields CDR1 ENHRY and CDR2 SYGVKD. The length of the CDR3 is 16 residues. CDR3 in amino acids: CAITVAGGPTGGGYTF. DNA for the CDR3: TGTGCCATCACGGTGGCAGGGGGCCCCACCGGGGGAGGCTACACCTTC.

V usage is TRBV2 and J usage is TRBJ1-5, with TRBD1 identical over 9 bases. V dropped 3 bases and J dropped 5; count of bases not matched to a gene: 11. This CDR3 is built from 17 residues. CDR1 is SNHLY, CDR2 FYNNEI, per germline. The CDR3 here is CASSDPLGQGRDQPQHF. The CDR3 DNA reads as TGTGCCAGCAGTGATCCCCTGGGACAGGGTAGGGATCAGCCCCAGCATTTT.

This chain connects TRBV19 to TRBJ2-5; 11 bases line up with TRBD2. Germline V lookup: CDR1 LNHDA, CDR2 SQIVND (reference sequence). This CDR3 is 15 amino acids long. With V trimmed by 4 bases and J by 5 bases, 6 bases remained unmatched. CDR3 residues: CASSRLAGGQETQYF. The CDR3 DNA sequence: TGTGCCAGTAGTAGGCTAGCGGGGGGCCAGGAGACCCAGTACTTC.

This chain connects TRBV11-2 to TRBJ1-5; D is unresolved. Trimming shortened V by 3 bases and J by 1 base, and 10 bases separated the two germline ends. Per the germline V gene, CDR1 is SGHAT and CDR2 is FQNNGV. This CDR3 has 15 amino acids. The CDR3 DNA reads TGTGCCAGCAGCTTGGACGGGAAGAGCAATCAGCCCCAGCATTTT. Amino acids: CASSLDGKSNQPQHF. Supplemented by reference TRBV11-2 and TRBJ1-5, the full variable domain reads EAGVAQSPRYKIIEKRQSVAFWCNPISGHATLYWYQQILGQGPKLLIQFQNNGVVDDSQLPKDRFSAERLKGVDSTLKIQPAKLEDSAVYLCASSLDGKSNQPQHFGDGTRLSIL.

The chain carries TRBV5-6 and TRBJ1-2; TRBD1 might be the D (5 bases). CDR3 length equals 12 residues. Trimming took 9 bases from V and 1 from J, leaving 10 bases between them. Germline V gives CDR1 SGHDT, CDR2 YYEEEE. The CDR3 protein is CATAGLNYGYTF. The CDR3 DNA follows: TGTGCCACGGCAGGGCTTAACTATGGCTACACCTTC. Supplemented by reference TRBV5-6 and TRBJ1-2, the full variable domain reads DAGVTQSPTHLIKTRGQQVTLRCSPKSGHDTVSWYQQALGQGPQFIFQYYEEEERQRGNFPDRFSGHQFPNYSSELNVNALLLGDSALYLCATAGLNYGYTFGSGTRLTVV.

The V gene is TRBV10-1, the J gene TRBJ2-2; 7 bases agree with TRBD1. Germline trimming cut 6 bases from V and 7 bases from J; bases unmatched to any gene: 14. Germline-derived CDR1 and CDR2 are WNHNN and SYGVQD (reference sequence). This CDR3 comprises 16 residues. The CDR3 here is CASRPDRVVFYGELFF. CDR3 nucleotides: TGCGCCAGCAGACCCGACAGGGTTGTTTTTTACGGGGAGCTGTTTTTT.

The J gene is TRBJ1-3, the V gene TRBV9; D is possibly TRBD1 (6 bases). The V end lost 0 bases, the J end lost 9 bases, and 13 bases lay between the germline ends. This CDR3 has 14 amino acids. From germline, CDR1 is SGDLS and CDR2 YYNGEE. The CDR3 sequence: CASSVESGGGTIYF. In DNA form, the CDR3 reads TGTGCCAGCAGCGTAGAGTCGGGGGGCGGCACCATATATTTT.

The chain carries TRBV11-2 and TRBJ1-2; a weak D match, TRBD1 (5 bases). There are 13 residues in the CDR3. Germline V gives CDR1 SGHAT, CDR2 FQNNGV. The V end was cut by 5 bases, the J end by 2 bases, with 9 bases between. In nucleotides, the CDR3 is TGTGCCAGCAGCGCCGGGGGGAACTATGGCTACACCTTC. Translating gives CASSAGGNYGYTF.

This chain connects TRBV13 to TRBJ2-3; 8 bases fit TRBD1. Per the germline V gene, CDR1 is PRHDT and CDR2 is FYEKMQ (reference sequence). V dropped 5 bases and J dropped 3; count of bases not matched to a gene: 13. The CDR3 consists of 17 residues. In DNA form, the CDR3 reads TGTGCCAGCAGCGTACCACAGGGGGGCACGGGAACAGATACGCAGTATTTT. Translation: CASSVPQGGTGTDTQYF.